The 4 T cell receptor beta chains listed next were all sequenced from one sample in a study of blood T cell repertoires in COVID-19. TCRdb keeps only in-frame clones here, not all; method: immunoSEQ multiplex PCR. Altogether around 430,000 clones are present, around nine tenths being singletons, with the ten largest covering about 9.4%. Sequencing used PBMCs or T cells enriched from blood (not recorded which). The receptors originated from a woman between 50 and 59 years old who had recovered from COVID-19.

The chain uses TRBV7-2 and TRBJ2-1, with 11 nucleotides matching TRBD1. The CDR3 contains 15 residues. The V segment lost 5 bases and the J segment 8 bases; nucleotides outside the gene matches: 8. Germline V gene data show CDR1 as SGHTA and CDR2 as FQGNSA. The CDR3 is CASSQGQGAGYEQFF. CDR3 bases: TGTGCCAGCAGCCAAGGACAGGGGGCCGGGTATGAGCAGTTCTTC.

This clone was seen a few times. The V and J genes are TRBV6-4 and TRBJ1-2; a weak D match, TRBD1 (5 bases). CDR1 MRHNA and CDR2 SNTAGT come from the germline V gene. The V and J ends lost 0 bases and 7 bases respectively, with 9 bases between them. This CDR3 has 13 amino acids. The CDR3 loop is CASSDSAGSGYTF. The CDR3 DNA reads TGTGCCAGCAGTGACTCGGCAGGGTCTGGCTACACCTTC.

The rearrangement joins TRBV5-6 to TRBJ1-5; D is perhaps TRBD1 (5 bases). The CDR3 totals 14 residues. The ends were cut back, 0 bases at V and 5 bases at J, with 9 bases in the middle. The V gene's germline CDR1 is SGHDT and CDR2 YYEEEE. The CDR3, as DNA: TGTGCCAGCAGCTTGGGACAGTACGATCAGCCCCAGCATTTT. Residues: CASSLGQYDQPQHF.

CDR3 in DNA: TGTGCCTGGAGTGTGGGGCGGACAGATGAAAAACTGTTTTTT. Translated: CAWSVGRTDEKLFF. This chain joins TRBV30 and TRBJ1-4; TRBD1 is a possible D gene (6 bases). The germline V and J ends were trimmed by 0 bases and 6 bases, with 11 bases remaining between them. Germline V lookup: CDR1 GTSNPN, CDR2 SVGIG (reference sequence). The CDR3 is 14 residues long. Based on the CDR3 plus reference TRBV30 and TRBJ1-4, the full variable domain is SQTIHQWPATLVQPVGSPLSLECTVEGTSNPNLYWYRQAAGRGLQLLFYSVGIGQISSEVPQNLSASRPQDRQFILSSKKLLLSDSGFYLCAWSVGRTDEKLFFGSGTQLSVL.